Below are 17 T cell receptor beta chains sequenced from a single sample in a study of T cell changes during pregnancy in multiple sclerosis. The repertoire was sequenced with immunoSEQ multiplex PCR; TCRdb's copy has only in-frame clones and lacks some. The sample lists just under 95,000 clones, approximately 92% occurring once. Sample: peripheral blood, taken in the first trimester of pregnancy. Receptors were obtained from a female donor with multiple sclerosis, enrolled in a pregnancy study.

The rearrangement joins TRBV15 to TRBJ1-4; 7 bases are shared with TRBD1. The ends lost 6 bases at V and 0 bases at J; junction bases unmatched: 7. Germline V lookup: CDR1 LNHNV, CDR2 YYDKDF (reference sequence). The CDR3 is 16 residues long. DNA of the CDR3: TGTGCCACCAGAGGGGCAGGGGGGCCAACTAATGAAAAACTGTTTTTT. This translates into CATRGAGGPTNEKLFF.

CDR3 coding DNA: TGTGCCAGCAGCCCCCTCCGGGAGAGGTCCTACGAGCAGTACTTC. This codes for CASSPLRERSYEQYF. The chain joins TRBV27 to TRBJ2-7, with D possibly matching TRBD2 (6 bases). CDR1 is MNHEY and CDR2 is SMNVEV in the germline V gene (reference sequence). This CDR3 has 15 amino acids. V lost 6 bases and J lost 1, with 16 bases in between.

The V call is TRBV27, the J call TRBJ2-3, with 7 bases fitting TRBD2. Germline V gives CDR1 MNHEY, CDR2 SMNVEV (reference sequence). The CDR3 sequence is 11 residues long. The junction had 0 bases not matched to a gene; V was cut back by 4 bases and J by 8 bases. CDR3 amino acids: CASSSGGTQYF. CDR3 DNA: TGTGCCAGCAGTTCGGGGGGTACGCAGTATTTT.

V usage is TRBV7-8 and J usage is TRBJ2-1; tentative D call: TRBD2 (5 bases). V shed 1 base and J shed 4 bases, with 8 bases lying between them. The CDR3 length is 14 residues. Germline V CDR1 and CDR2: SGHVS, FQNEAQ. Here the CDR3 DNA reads TGTGCCAGCAGCTTAGGTGGGGAGTACAATGAGCAGTTCTTC. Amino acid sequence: CASSLGGEYNEQFF.

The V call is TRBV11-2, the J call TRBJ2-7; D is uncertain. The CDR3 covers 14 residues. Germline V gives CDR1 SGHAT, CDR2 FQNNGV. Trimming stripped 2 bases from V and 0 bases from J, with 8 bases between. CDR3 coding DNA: TGTGCCAGCAGCTTAATACAGAGCTCCTACGAGCAGTACTTC. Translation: CASSLIQSSYEQYF.

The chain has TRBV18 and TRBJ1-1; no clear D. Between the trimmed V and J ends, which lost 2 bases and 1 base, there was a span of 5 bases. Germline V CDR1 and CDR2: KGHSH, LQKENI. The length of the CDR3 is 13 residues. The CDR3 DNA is TGTGCCAGCTCACCATACAAGAACACTGAAGCTTTCTTT. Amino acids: CASSPYKNTEAFF.

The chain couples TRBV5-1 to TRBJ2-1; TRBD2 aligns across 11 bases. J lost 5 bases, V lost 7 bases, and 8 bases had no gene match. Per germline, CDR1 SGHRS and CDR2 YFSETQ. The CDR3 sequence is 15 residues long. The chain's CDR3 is CASGIAGGPNNEQFF. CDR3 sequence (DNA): TGCGCCAGCGGTATAGCGGGAGGGCCGAACAATGAGCAGTTCTTC.

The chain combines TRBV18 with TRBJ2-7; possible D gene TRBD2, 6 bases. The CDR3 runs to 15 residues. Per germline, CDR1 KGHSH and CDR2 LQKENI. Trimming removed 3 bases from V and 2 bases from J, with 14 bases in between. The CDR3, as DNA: TGTGCCAGCTCACCCAGCGGGCTGGGGGCCTACGAGCAGTACTTC. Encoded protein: CASSPSGLGAYEQYF.

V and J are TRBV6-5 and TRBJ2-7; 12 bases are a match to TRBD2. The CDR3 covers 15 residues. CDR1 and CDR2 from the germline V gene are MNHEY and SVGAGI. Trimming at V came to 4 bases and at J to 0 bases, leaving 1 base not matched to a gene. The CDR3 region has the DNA TGTGCCAGCAGTTTGACTAGCGGGAGCTCCTACGAGCAGTACTTC. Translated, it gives CASSLTSGSSYEQYF.

Here the CDR3 DNA reads TGTGCCACCGCTGGGGGACAGAAAAACACTGAAGCTTTCTTT. Encoded protein: CATAGGQKNTEAFF. The V and J genes are TRBV7-9 and TRBJ1-1; the match to TRBD1 covers 7 bases. The CDR3 loop spans 14 amino acids. Germline trimming cut 10 bases from V and 2 bases from J; bases unmatched to any gene: 10. CDR1 and CDR2 (germline): SEHNR, FQNEAQ (reference sequence). The full variable domain, in which reference TRBV7-9 and TRBJ1-1 provide the parts outside the CDR3, is DTGVSQNPRHKITKRGQNVTFRCDPISEHNRLYWYRQTLGQGPEFLTYFQNEAQLEKSRLLSDRFSAERPKGSFSTLEIQRTEQGDSAMYLCATAGGQKNTEAFFGQGTRLTVV.

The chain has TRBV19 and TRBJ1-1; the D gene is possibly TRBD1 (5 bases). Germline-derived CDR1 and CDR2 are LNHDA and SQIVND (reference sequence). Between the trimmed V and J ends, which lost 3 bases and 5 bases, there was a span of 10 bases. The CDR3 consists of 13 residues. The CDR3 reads CASSIWGATEAFF. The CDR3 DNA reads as TGTGCCAGTAGTATTTGGGGCGCAACTGAAGCTTTCTTT.

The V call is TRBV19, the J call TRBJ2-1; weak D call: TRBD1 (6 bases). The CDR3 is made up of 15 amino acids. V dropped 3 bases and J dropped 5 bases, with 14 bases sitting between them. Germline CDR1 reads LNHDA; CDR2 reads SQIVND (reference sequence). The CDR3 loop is CASSMRGNRHNEQFF. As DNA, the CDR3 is TGTGCCAGTAGTATGAGGGGGAATCGCCACAATGAGCAGTTCTTC.

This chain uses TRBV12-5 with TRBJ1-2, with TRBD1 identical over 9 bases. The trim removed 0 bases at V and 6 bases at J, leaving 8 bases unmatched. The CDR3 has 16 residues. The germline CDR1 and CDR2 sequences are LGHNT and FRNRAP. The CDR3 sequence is CASGLVLGQGPHGYTF. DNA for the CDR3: TGTGCTAGTGGTTTGGTACTGGGACAGGGACCTCATGGCTACACCTTC. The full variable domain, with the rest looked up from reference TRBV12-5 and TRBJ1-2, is DARVTQTPRHKVTEMGQEVTMRCQPILGHNTVFWYRQTMMQGLELLAYFRNRAPLDDSGMPKDRFSAEMPDATLATLKIQPSEPRDSAVYFCASGLVLGQGPHGYTFGSGTRLTVV.

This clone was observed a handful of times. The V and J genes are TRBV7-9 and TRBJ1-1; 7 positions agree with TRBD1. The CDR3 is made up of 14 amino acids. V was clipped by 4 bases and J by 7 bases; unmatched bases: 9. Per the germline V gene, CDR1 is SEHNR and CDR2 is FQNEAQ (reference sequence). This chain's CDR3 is CASSWGQLRGEAFF. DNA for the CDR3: TGTGCCAGCAGCTGGGGACAGTTGAGGGGTGAAGCTTTCTTT.

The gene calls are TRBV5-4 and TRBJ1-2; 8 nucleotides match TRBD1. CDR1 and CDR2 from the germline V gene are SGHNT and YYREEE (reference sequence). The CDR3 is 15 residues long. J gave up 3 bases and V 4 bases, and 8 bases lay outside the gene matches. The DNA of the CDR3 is TGTGCCAGCAGCCTGGCGACAGGGGCCGACTATGGCTACACCTTC. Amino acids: CASSLATGADYGYTF.

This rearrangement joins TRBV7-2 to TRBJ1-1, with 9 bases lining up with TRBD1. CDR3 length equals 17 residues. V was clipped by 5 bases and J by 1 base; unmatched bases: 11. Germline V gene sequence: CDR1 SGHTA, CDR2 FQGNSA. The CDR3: CASSQGTGNFRNTEAFF. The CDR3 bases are TGTGCCAGCAGCCAAGGGACAGGGAATTTTAGGAACACTGAAGCTTTCTTT. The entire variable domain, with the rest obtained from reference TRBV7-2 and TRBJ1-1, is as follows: GAGVSQSPSNKVTEKGKDVELRCDPISGHTALYWYRQSLGQGLEFLIYFQGNSAPDKSGLPSDRFSAERTGGSVSTLTIQRTQQEDSAVYLCASSQGTGNFRNTEAFFGQGTRLTVV.

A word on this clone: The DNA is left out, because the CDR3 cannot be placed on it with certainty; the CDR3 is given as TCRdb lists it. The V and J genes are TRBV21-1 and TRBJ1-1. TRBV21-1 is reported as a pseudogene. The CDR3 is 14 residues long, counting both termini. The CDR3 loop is CASSKVAGGTEAFF.